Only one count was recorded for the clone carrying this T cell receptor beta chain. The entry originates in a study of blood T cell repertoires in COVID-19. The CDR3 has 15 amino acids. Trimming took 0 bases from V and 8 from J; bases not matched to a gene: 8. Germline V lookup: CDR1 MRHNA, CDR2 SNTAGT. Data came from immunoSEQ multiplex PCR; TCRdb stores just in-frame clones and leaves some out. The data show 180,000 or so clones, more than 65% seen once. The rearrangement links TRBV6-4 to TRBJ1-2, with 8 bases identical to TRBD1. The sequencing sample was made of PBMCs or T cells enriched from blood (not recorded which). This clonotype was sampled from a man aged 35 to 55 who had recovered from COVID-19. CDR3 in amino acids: CASSDSGTGGRGYTF. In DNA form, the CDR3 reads TGTGCCAGCAGTGACTCGGGTACAGGGGGAAGGGGCTACACCTTC.